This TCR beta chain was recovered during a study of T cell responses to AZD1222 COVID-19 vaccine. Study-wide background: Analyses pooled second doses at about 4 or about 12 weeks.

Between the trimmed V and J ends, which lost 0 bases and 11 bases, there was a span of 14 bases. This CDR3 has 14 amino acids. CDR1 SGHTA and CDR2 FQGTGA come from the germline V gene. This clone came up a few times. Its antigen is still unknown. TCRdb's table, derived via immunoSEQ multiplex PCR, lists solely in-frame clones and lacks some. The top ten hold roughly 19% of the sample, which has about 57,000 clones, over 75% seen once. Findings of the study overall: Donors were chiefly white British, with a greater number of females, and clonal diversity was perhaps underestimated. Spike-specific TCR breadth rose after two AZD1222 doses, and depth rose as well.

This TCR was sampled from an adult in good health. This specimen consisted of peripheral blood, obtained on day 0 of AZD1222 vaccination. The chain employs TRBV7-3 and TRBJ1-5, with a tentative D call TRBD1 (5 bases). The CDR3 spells CASSLTVGGSAQHF. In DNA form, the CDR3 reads TGTGCCAGCAGCTTAACCGTGGGGGGTTCGGCCCAGCATTTT.